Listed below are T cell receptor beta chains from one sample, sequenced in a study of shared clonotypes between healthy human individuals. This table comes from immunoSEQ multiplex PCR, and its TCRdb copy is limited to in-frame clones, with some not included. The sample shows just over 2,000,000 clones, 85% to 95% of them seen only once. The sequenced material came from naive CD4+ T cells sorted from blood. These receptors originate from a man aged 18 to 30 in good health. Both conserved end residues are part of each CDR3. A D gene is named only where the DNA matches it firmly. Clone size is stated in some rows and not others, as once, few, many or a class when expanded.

CDR3: CASSLGPGENGNTIYF; DNA: TGCGCCAGCAGCTTGGGGCCAGGGGAGAATGGAAACACCATATATTTT; J: TRBJ1-3; V: TRBV5-1; size: .; D: .
CDR3: CASSPGTSQETQYF; DNA: TGTGCCAGCAGCCCCGGGACTTCCCAAGAGACCCAGTACTTC; J: TRBJ2-5; V: TRBV7-9; size: .; D: .
CDR3: CAWRTGTYSPLHF; DNA: TGTGCCTGGAGGACAGGGACATATTCACCCCTCCACTTT; J: TRBJ1-6; V: TRBV30; size: once; D: TRBD1
CDR3: CASSPDSYMNTEAFF; DNA: TGTGCCAGCTCACCTGACAGCTACATGAACACTGAAGCTTTCTTT; J: TRBJ1-1; V: TRBV18; size: .; D: .
CDR3: CASSIRVEKLFF; DNA: TGTGCCAGCAGTATCCGGGTTGAAAAACTGTTTTTT; J: TRBJ1-4; V: TRBV2; size: .; D: .
CDR3: CASSVEVGANVLTF; DNA: TGTGCCAGCAGCGTAGAAGTAGGGGCCAACGTCCTGACTTTC; J: TRBJ2-6; V: TRBV9; size: .; D: .
CDR3: CASRYVGLAGGFSYEQYF; DNA: TGTGCCAGCAGATATGTAGGACTAGCGGGAGGTTTTTCCTACGAGCAGTACTTC; J: TRBJ2-7; V: TRBV2; size: .; D: TRBD2
CDR3: CASSISRQGGSIHSPLHF; DNA: TGTGCCAGTAGTATAAGTAGGCAGGGCGGCTCGATTCATTCACCCCTCCACTTT; J: TRBJ1-6; V: TRBV19; size: .; D: .
CDR3: CASRGDRGLGYGYTF; DNA: TGTGCCAGCAGAGGGGACAGGGGGCTTGGGTATGGCTACACCTTC; J: TRBJ1-2; V: TRBV21-1; size: .; D: .
CDR3: CAISVGQGREKLFF; DNA: TGTGCCATCAGTGTCGGGCAGGGTCGGGAAAAACTGTTTTTT; J: TRBJ1-4; V: TRBV10-3; size: .; D: .